The clone carrying this T cell receptor beta chain was recorded once. This specimen comes from a study of T cell changes during pregnancy in multiple sclerosis. TCRdb's copy holds only in-frame clones and misses some; the assay was immunoSEQ multiplex PCR. The table lists fewer than 40,000 clones, approximately 92% of them singletons. The clonotype comes from a female donor with multiple sclerosis, enrolled in a pregnancy study. Sequenced here: CD8+ T cells from peripheral blood mononuclear cells, sampled in the second trimester of pregnancy.

This CDR3 is CASSIGTRLIDNEQFF. CDR3 nucleotides: TGTGCCAGTAGTATAGGGACTAGGTTGATAGACAATGAGCAGTTCTTC. The J gene is TRBJ2-1, the V gene TRBV19; 7 bases align to TRBD2. Germline V lookup: CDR1 LNHDA, CDR2 SQIVND (reference sequence). J was trimmed by 5 bases and V by 1 base; bases with no gene match: 8. The length of the CDR3 is 16 residues. Complete variable domain (other parts from reference TRBV19 and TRBJ2-1): DGGITQSPKYLFRKEGQNVTLSCEQNLNHDAMYWYRQDPGQGLRLIYYSQIVNDFQKGDIAEGYSVSREKKESFPLTVTSAQKNPTAFYLCASSIGTRLIDNEQFFGPGTRLTVL.